The source of this T cell receptor (beta chain) is a study of cytomegalovirus exposure and HLA in healthy donors. Germline values: CDR1 MGHRA, CDR2 YSYEKL. Deletions cut 0 bases from V and 7 bases from J, with 13 bases between. The CDR3 has 14 amino acids. Amplification used 60 Vbeta primers and 13 Jbeta primers. Assay: immunoSEQ multiplex PCR; the TCRdb copy retains only in-frame clones and omits some. The repertoire has 160,000 or so clones, roughly 82% of them found once; the top ten carry 5% to 7.5%. The sequence came from a woman between 50 and 59 years old in good health and CMV-seropositive. V is TRBV4-1 and J is TRBJ2-7; D may be TRBD1 (6 bases). The sample consisted of PBMCs. The CDR3, as DNA: TGCGCCAGCAGCCAAGAGACAGGATTGGGGGAGCAGTACTTC. Protein sequence: CASSQETGLGEQYF.